A selection of T cell receptor beta chains follows, all from one sample in a study of identical twins. Using its own MiXCR run on the 5' RACE reads, TCRdb lists one record per CDR3 protein. There are 1.5 million to 2 million distinct CDR3 sequences in the sample; around a third occur only once, and less than 0.35% lies in the top ten. Sequencing was carried out using cord blood. These receptors came from a newborn girl in good health. The CDR3 runs from the conserved cysteine through the conserved F or W. The D gene is left open where the match is weak. Size is omitted from some rows. Given values are once, few, many or a class for expanded clones.

d_call: NA; cdr3_length: 15; v_call: TRBV2; j_call: TRBJ2-4; clone_size: NA; cdr3_aa: CASSEEGIDHPLQYF; cdr3_nt: TGTGCCAGCAGTGAAGAGGGGATTGACCACCCCCTTCAGTACTTC
d_call: TRBD2; cdr3_length: 15; v_call: TRBV14; j_call: TRBJ2-1; clone_size: few; cdr3_aa: CASSQVGAGISEQFF; cdr3_nt: TGTGCCAGCAGCCAAGTGGGAGCGGGAATCAGTGAGCAGTTCTTC
d_call: NA; cdr3_length: 13; v_call: TRBV29-1; j_call: TRBJ1-3; clone_size: NA; cdr3_aa: CSAAWGSGNTIYF; cdr3_nt: TGCAGCGCTGCGTGGGGCTCTGGAAACACCATATATTTT
d_call: NA; cdr3_length: 15; v_call: TRBV7-8; j_call: TRBJ1-2; clone_size: NA; cdr3_aa: CASSLSPGELGGYTF; cdr3_nt: TGTGCCAGCAGCTTAAGTCCAGGAGAGCTTGGTGGCTACACCTTC
d_call: NA; cdr3_length: 16; v_call: TRBV25-1; j_call: TRBJ2-1; clone_size: NA; cdr3_aa: CASSEFWRPLYNEQFF; cdr3_nt: TGTGCCAGCAGTGAATTTTGGAGGCCCCTATACAATGAGCAGTTCTTC
d_call: TRBD1; cdr3_length: 15; v_call: TRBV5-5; j_call: TRBJ1-1; clone_size: NA; cdr3_aa: CASSWTGGVNTEAFF; cdr3_nt: TGTGCCAGCAGCTGGACAGGGGGGGTGAACACTGAAGCTTTCTTT
d_call: NA; cdr3_length: 18; v_call: TRBV2; j_call: TRBJ1-2; clone_size: NA; cdr3_aa: CASSEPTPWAGAHYGYTF; cdr3_nt: TGTGCCAGCAGTGAGCCCACACCCTGGGCAGGGGCTCACTATGGCTACACCTTC
d_call: NA; cdr3_length: 15; v_call: TRBV4-1; j_call: TRBJ1-2; clone_size: few; cdr3_aa: CASSQIGGRGYGYTF; cdr3_nt: TGCGCCAGCAGCCAAATCGGGGGGCGCGGCTATGGCTACACCTTC
d_call: TRBD2; cdr3_length: 15; v_call: TRBV3-1; j_call: TRBJ2-5; clone_size: NA; cdr3_aa: CASSQAGRVQETQYF; cdr3_nt: TGTGCCAGCAGCCAAGCCGGGAGGGTGCAAGAGACCCAGTACTTC
d_call: TRBD2; cdr3_length: 15; v_call: TRBV3-1; j_call: TRBJ2-1; clone_size: few; cdr3_aa: CASSLEGTSYNEQFF; cdr3_nt: TGTGCCAGCAGCCTAGAGGGGACTAGTTACAATGAGCAGTTCTTC
d_call: NA; cdr3_length: 14; v_call: TRBV9; j_call: TRBJ2-4; clone_size: few; cdr3_aa: CASSANYRESIQYF; cdr3_nt: TGTGCCAGCAGCGCCAACTACAGGGAAAGCATTCAGTACTTC
d_call: TRBD2; cdr3_length: 15; v_call: TRBV27; j_call: TRBJ2-7; clone_size: few; cdr3_aa: CASSFSGIRSYEQYF; cdr3_nt: TGTGCCAGCAGTTTTAGCGGGATTCGCTCCTACGAGCAGTACTTC
d_call: NA; cdr3_length: 13; v_call: TRBV10-2; j_call: TRBJ1-4; clone_size: NA; cdr3_aa: CASSDALGEKLFF; cdr3_nt: TGCGCCAGCAGTGACGCGTTGGGTGAAAAACTGTTTTTT
d_call: NA; cdr3_length: 13; v_call: TRBV6-1; j_call: TRBJ2-5; clone_size: NA; cdr3_aa: CASNSQHQETQYF; cdr3_nt: TGTGCCAGCAACTCCCAGCACCAAGAGACCCAGTACTTC
d_call: TRBD2; cdr3_length: 14; v_call: TRBV10-3; j_call: TRBJ2-7; clone_size: NA; cdr3_aa: CAISESSGGEAQYF; cdr3_nt: TGTGCCATCAGTGAGTCTAGCGGGGGGGAGGCCCAGTACTTC
d_call: NA; cdr3_length: 18; v_call: TRBV13; j_call: TRBJ2-1; clone_size: NA; cdr3_aa: CASSFTLYAAGTYNEQFF; cdr3_nt: TGTGCCAGCAGCTTCACCCTTTACGCCGCGGGGACCTACAATGAGCAGTTCTTC
d_call: NA; cdr3_length: 16; v_call: TRBV3-1; j_call: TRBJ2-3; clone_size: few; cdr3_aa: CASSQRGTRLTDTQYF; cdr3_nt: TGTGCCAGCAGCCAAAGGGGGACAAGACTGACAGATACGCAGTATTTT
d_call: NA; cdr3_length: 13; v_call: TRBV20-1; j_call: TRBJ1-4; clone_size: NA; cdr3_aa: CSASGGINEKLFF; cdr3_nt: TGCAGTGCTAGTGGGGGCATTAATGAAAAACTGTTTTTT
d_call: NA; cdr3_length: 14; v_call: TRBV5-1; j_call: TRBJ2-7; clone_size: few; cdr3_aa: CASSFDSTSYEQYF; cdr3_nt: TGCGCCAGCAGCTTTGACAGTACCTCCTACGAGCAGTACTTC
d_call: NA; cdr3_length: 15; v_call: TRBV5-5; j_call: TRBJ1-2; clone_size: few; cdr3_aa: CASTPSHRADYGYTF; cdr3_nt: TGTGCCAGCACCCCCTCCCACAGGGCGGACTATGGCTACACCTTC
d_call: NA; cdr3_length: 15; v_call: TRBV5-5; j_call: TRBJ1-2; clone_size: few; cdr3_aa: CASSFADRLPYGYTF; cdr3_nt: TGTGCCAGCAGCTTCGCGGACAGACTTCCTTATGGCTACACCTTC
d_call: NA; cdr3_length: 12; v_call: TRBV29-1; j_call: TRBJ1-1; clone_size: NA; cdr3_aa: CSRRDMNTEAFF; cdr3_nt: TGCAGCCGCCGGGACATGAACACTGAAGCTTTCTTT
d_call: NA; cdr3_length: 12; v_call: TRBV29-1; j_call: TRBJ1-1; clone_size: NA; cdr3_aa: CSVEGDNTEAFF; cdr3_nt: TGCAGCGTTGAAGGGGACAACACTGAAGCTTTCTTT
d_call: TRBD1; cdr3_length: 17; v_call: TRBV11-2; j_call: TRBJ1-2; clone_size: NA; cdr3_aa: CASSPRTGPLSNYGYTF; cdr3_nt: TGTGCCAGCAGCCCCCGGACAGGGCCACTCTCTAACTATGGCTACACCTTC
d_call: TRBD2; cdr3_length: 14; v_call: TRBV20-1; j_call: TRBJ2-1; clone_size: many; cdr3_aa: CSARLAGGRNEQFF; cdr3_nt: TGCAGTGCGAGACTAGCGGGGGGTCGCAATGAGCAGTTCTTC
d_call: NA; cdr3_length: 13; v_call: TRBV7-2; j_call: TRBJ2-5; clone_size: few; cdr3_aa: CASSLGTNNEQYF; cdr3_nt: TGTGCCAGCAGCTTAGGGACTAACAATGAGCAGTACTTC
d_call: TRBD2; cdr3_length: 16; v_call: TRBV20-1; j_call: TRBJ2-3; clone_size: few; cdr3_aa: CSASLTSGGIQDTQYF; cdr3_nt: TGCAGTGCTAGTCTAACTAGCGGGGGGATTCAGGATACGCAGTATTTT
d_call: TRBD1; cdr3_length: 14; v_call: TRBV10-3; j_call: TRBJ2-7; clone_size: few; cdr3_aa: CAISRQQGAGEQYF; cdr3_nt: TGTGCCATCAGCCGGCAACAGGGGGCAGGCGAGCAGTACTTC
d_call: NA; cdr3_length: 14; v_call: TRBV7-2; j_call: TRBJ2-1; clone_size: NA; cdr3_aa: CASRVRGSYNEQFF; cdr3_nt: TGTGCCAGCAGAGTCAGGGGTTCCTACAATGAGCAGTTCTTC
d_call: NA; cdr3_length: 15; v_call: TRBV10-3; j_call: TRBJ2-7; clone_size: NA; cdr3_aa: CAISSAASSYNEQYF; cdr3_nt: TGTGCCATCAGTTCGGCGGCGAGCTCCTACAATGAGCAGTACTTC
d_call: NA; cdr3_length: 15; v_call: TRBV20-1; j_call: TRBJ2-3; clone_size: NA; cdr3_aa: CSAKLYLGSTDTQYF; cdr3_nt: TGCAGTGCTAAGTTGTATCTAGGGTCTACAGATACGCAGTATTTT